This T cell receptor beta chain was profiled in a study of T-cell reconstitution after alpha-beta-depleted transplantation in children. Overall study findings and caveats: Several hundred rapidly expanded clones from non-depleted graft cells reportedly supplied alpha-beta T cells about two months post-transplant. Diversity and T-cell counts at one year after transplant derived mostly from new T cells. Some patients' high day-60 TCRbeta diversity was attributed to recipient cells surviving conditioning.

Germline-derived CDR1 and CDR2 are LGHNT and FRNRAP. Trimming cost V 3 bases and J 1 base; bases outside gene matches: 10. The CDR3 contains 17 residues. There are a few counts of this clonotype. Its cognate antigen is unknown. During its preparation, the TCRbeta library received unique molecular identifiers. TCRdb reanalysed the PCR reads using MiXCR and keeps one entry per CDR3 protein. The table has 670,000 or so distinct CDR3 sequences, 13% seen once. The clonotype was recovered from a girl aged 2 to 9 with congenital amegakaryocytic thrombocytopenia, due to receive a stem cell transplant. The chain combines TRBV12-5 with TRBJ2-5; TRBD1 matches at 8 bases. The starting material was PBMCs, obtained before TCRalphabeta/CD19-depleted stem cell transplant. CDR3 region: CASGFIKPGTGQETQYF. For the CDR3, the DNA is TGTGCTAGTGGTTTCATCAAACCCGGGACAGGCCAAGAGACCCAGTACTTC.